These 20 T cell receptor beta chains were all obtained from the same sample, sequenced in a study of cytomegalovirus exposure and HLA in healthy donors. The table came from immunoSEQ multiplex PCR; TCRdb's copy has only in-frame clones and leaves some out. The sample has 76,000 or so clones, around 94% seen once. The sample was PBMCs. The receptors here all came from a woman under 30 in good health and CMV-seropositive.

The chain combines TRBV7-6 with TRBJ1-1; 10 bases match TRBD1. Looked up from germline, CDR1 is SGHVS and CDR2 is FNYEAQ. The ends lost 5 bases at V and 4 bases at J; junction bases unmatched: 10. This CDR3 has 16 residues. CDR3 sequence (DNA): TGTGCCAGCAGCGCCCACCGGACAGGGGGGACCACTGAAGCTTTCTTT. It is translated as CASSAHRTGGTTEAFF.

Here the CDR3 reads CASSLDRGQGETQYF. DNA for the CDR3: TGTGCCAGCAGCTTAGATCGGGGACAGGGGGAGACCCAGTACTTC. The chain carries TRBV11-3 and TRBJ2-5; the match to TRBD1 covers 10 bases. The CDR3 length is 15 residues. CDR1 is SGHNT and CDR2 is YENEEA in the germline V gene. V gave up 0 bases and J gave up 5 bases; unmatched junction bases: 3.

J is TRBJ1-5 and V is TRBV4-2; D gene uncertain. Germline V gives CDR1 LGHNA, CDR2 YNFKEQ. CDR3 length equals 12 residues. The V and J ends lost 0 bases and 9 bases respectively, with 6 bases between them. CDR3 bases: TGTGCCAGCAGCCAAGACGGTAGGCCCCAGCATTTT. It translates to CASSQDGRPQHF.

The rearrangement joins TRBV14 to TRBJ2-7; TRBD1 agrees at 10 bases. Trimming cost V 3 bases and J 2 bases; bases outside gene matches: 13. Looked up from germline, CDR1 is SGHDN and CDR2 is FVKESK. This CDR3 comprises 18 residues. Here the CDR3 reads CASSQGRDRGRGAYEQYF. The CDR3 DNA reads as TGTGCCAGCAGCCAGGGACGGGACAGGGGACGGGGGGCCTACGAGCAGTACTTC. Supplemented by reference TRBV14 and TRBJ2-7, the full variable domain reads EAGVTQFPSHSVIEKGQTVTLRCDPISGHDNLYWYRRVMGKEIKFLLHFVKESKQDESGMPNNRFLAERTGGTYSTLKVQPAELEDSGVYFCASSQGRDRGRGAYEQYFGPGTRLTVT.

The chain links TRBV5-4 to TRBJ1-5, with no clear D. Trimming took 0 bases from V and 7 from J, leaving 8 bases between them. Per the germline V gene, CDR1 is SGHNT and CDR2 is YYREEE (reference sequence). This CDR3 is 13 amino acids long. CDR3 sequence: CASSLGQLQPQHF. The CDR3 DNA reads TGTGCCAGCAGCTTGGGGCAATTACAGCCCCAGCATTTT. Full variable domain (missing parts from reference TRBV5-4 and TRBJ1-5): ETGVTQSPTHLIKTRGQQVTLRCSSQSGHNTVSWYQQALGQGPQFIFQYYREEENGRGNFPPRFSGLQFPNYSSELNVNALELDDSALYLCASSLGQLQPQHFGDGTRLSIL.

V is TRBV19 and J is TRBJ2-7; D is undetermined. Germline V gene data show CDR1 as LNHDA and CDR2 as SQIVND (reference sequence). The CDR3 covers 13 residues. The ends were cut back, 5 bases at V and 2 bases at J, with 10 bases in the middle. DNA of the CDR3: TGTGCCAGTAGTCACGGAGAACCCTACGAGCAGTACTTC. It encodes CASSHGEPYEQYF.

This clone was observed a single time. The chain couples TRBV5-4 to TRBJ2-2; D possibly corresponds to TRBD2 (5 bases). Trimming pared 4 bases from V and 6 bases from J, leaving 10 bases between. The CDR3 consists of 13 residues. The V gene's germline CDR1 is SGHNT and CDR2 YYREEE (reference sequence). The CDR3 is CASSPELAGELFF. In DNA form, the CDR3 reads TGTGCCAGCAGCCCGGAACTAGCCGGGGAGCTGTTTTTT.

The chain is built from TRBV6-4 and TRBJ2-3; 8 nucleotides match TRBD2. The germline V gene encodes CDR1 MRHNA and CDR2 SNTAGT. This CDR3 spans 14 amino acids. The V gene end was trimmed by 8 bases and the J gene end by 3 bases; junction bases not matched to a gene: 7. The CDR3 DNA reads as TGTGCCAGCGGACCGGGACTAGAGACAGATACGCAGTATTTT. Translation: CASGPGLETDTQYF.

The gene calls are TRBV4-1 and TRBJ2-2; TRBD2 agrees at 9 bases. CDR1 and CDR2 from the germline V gene are MGHRA and YSYEKL. The J segment lost 3 bases and the V segment lost 4 bases, leaving 3 bases of the junction unmatched. CDR3 length: 15 residues. CDR3 DNA sequence: TGCGCCAGCAGCCGGGTAGCGGGAGACACCGGGGAGCTGTTTTTT. Its protein is CASSRVAGDTGELFF.

The chain links TRBV19 to TRBJ1-1; TRBD1 matches at 9 bases. Germline V gene data show CDR1 as LNHDA and CDR2 as SQIVND (reference sequence). The CDR3 is made up of 12 amino acids. Unmatched junction bases numbered 1, after V lost 4 bases and J lost 7 bases. In nucleotides, the CDR3 is TGTGCCAGTAGTAAGGGACAGGGTGAAGCTTTCTTT. This translates into CASSKGQGEAFF.

The rearrangement joins TRBV15 to TRBJ2-5; maybe TRBD2 (7 bases). The germline V gene has CDR1 LNHNV and CDR2 YYDKDF (reference sequence). The CDR3 sequence is 15 residues long. Between the trimmed V and J ends, which lost 3 bases and 5 bases, there was a span of 16 bases. CDR3 protein: CATSRTSRGRETQYF. CDR3 coding DNA: TGTGCCACCAGCAGGACTAGCCGGGGGCGGGAGACCCAGTACTTC.

The chain joins TRBV4-1 to TRBJ1-1; 7 nucleotides line up with TRBD1. Germline V gives CDR1 MGHRA, CDR2 YSYEKL. The CDR3 totals 15 residues. The ends lost 4 bases at V and 3 bases at J; junction bases unmatched: 8. CDR3 loop: CASSLLTGSDTEAFF. As DNA, the CDR3 is TGCGCCAGCAGCCTCCTGACAGGGAGTGACACTGAAGCTTTCTTT.

The V call is TRBV5-6, the J call TRBJ1-2; D is uncertain. V was pared by 0 bases and J by 4 bases, with 10 bases between. Looked up from germline, CDR1 is SGHDT and CDR2 is YYEEEE. CDR3 size: 14 residues. The CDR3 loop is CASSLVGRPYGYTF. DNA of the CDR3: TGTGCCAGCAGCTTGGTGGGCAGGCCCTATGGCTACACCTTC.

The V call is TRBV5-6, the J call TRBJ1-6, with a weak D call TRBD1 (6 bases). This CDR3 spans 14 amino acids. Germline-derived CDR1 and CDR2 are SGHDT and YYEEEE. Trimming cost V 4 bases and J 10 bases, with 15 bases left between them. CDR3 nucleotides: TGTGCCAGCAGCCCGGGCAGGGGTGGGTCACCCCTCCACTTT. It encodes CASSPGRGGSPLHF.

The rearrangement links TRBV7-9 to TRBJ2-3; D may be TRBD2 (5 bases). CDR1 is SEHNR and CDR2 is FQNEAQ in the germline V gene (reference sequence). This CDR3 comprises 17 residues. V gave up 5 bases and J gave up 5 bases, with 23 bases separating them. The CDR3 DNA reads as TGTGCCAGCAGCCCCGACCTTGGGGTGGGAGTTAGAGATACGCAGTATTTT. Its translation is CASSPDLGVGVRDTQYF.

This chain connects TRBV29-1 to TRBJ1-2; D gene uncertain. Germline CDR1 SQVTM, CDR2 ANQGSEA. This CDR3 region has 9 residues. With 7 bases removed from V and 8 bases from J, the gap between germline ends came to 8 bases. CDR3 DNA: TGCAGCGCCTCACAAGGCTACACCTTC. It translates to CSASQGYTF.

V gene TRBV28 combines with J gene TRBJ1-1, with 9 bases aligning to TRBD1. The CDR3 runs 13 residues. V lost 7 bases, J lost 5 bases, and 5 bases stayed unmatched. Germline V lookup: CDR1 MDHEN, CDR2 SYDVKM. CDR3 protein: CASNRGPGTEAFF. The CDR3 nucleotides read TGTGCCAGCAACAGGGGGCCAGGGACTGAAGCTTTCTTT. Full variable domain (rest looked up from reference TRBV28 and TRBJ1-1): DVKVTQSSRYLVKRTGEKVFLECVQDMDHENMFWYRQDPGLGLRLIYFSYDVKMKEKGDIPEGYSVSREKKERFSLILESASTNQTSMYLCASNRGPGTEAFFGQGTRLTVV.

The chain carries TRBV10-3 and TRBJ2-7; 9 nucleotides match TRBD1. The germline CDR1 and CDR2 sequences are ENHRY and SYGVKD. The CDR3 extends over 14 amino acids. The V and J ends lost 7 bases and 0 bases, in that order; junction bases with no gene match: 4. CDR3 sequence reads: CAINRQGVSYEQYF. CDR3 DNA sequence: TGTGCCATCAACCGACAGGGGGTCTCCTACGAGCAGTACTTC.

The chain employs TRBV7-2 and TRBJ2-7, with TRBD2 matching 9 bases. Germline trimming cut 5 bases from V and 3 bases from J; bases unmatched to any gene: 11. Germline lookup yields CDR1 SGHTA and CDR2 FQGNSA. The CDR3 contains 16 residues. The CDR3 DNA reads TGTGCCAGCAGCGCCCCGCACGGCGGGGGGGGCTACGAGCAGTACTTC. Translated, it gives CASSAPHGGGGYEQYF.

The CDR3 nucleotides read TGTGCCAGCAGTTACTCGCAGGGAATCTATGGCTACACCTTC. Translating it yields CASSYSQGIYGYTF. The chain couples TRBV6-5 to TRBJ1-2, with D tentatively TRBD1 (5 bases). Trimming pared 0 bases from V and 4 bases from J, leaving 9 bases between. CDR1 is MNHEY and CDR2 is SVGAGI in the germline V gene. The CDR3 runs 14 residues.